This T cell receptor beta chain was captured by sequencing in a study of T cell changes during pregnancy in multiple sclerosis. Looked up from germline, CDR1 is MNHEY and CDR2 is SMNVEV (reference sequence). Germline trimming cut 4 bases from V and 3 bases from J; bases unmatched to any gene: 12. The CDR3 runs to 17 residues. Data came from immunoSEQ multiplex PCR; TCRdb stores just in-frame clones and leaves some out. The sample carries about 36,000 clones, 92% recorded once. The starting material was CD4+ T cells from peripheral blood mononuclear cells, obtained after pregnancy. The sequence was obtained from a female donor with multiple sclerosis, enrolled in a pregnancy study. The rearrangement joins TRBV27 to TRBJ1-3, with TRBD1 identical over 7 bases. The CDR3: CASSSTALGQSGNTIYF. The CDR3, as DNA: TGTGCCAGCAGTTCGACGGCCTTGGGACAGAGTGGAAACACCATATATTTT.